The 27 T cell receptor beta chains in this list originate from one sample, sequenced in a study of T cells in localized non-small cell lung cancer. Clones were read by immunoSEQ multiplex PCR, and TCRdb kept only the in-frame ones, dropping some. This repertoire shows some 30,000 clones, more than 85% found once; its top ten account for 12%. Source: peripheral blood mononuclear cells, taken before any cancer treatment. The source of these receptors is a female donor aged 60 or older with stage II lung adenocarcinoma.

The CDR3 sequence: CASSVAATGGSHEAFF. The CDR3 bases are TGTGCCAGCAGCGTAGCTGCGACAGGGGGTTCCCATGAAGCTTTCTTT. The rearrangement links TRBV9 to TRBJ1-1; 9 nucleotides agree with TRBD1. Germline V gene data show CDR1 as SGDLS and CDR2 as YYNGEE. The CDR3 sequence is 16 residues long. Germline trimming cut 0 bases from V and 7 bases from J; bases unmatched to any gene: 10.

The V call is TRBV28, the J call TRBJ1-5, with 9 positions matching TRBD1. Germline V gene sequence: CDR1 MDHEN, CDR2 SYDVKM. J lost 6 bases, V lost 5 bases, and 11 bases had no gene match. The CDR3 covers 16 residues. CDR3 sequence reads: CASSPLGTGLSQPQHF. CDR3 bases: TGTGCCAGCAGTCCTCTTGGGACAGGGCTAAGTCAGCCCCAGCATTTT.

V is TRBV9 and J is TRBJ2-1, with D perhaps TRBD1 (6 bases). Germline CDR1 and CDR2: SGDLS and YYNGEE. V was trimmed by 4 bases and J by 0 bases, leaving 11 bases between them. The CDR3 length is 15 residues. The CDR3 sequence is CASSLTGSSYNEQFF. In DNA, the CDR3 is TGTGCCAGCAGCCTAACAGGGTCCTCCTACAATGAGCAGTTCTTC.

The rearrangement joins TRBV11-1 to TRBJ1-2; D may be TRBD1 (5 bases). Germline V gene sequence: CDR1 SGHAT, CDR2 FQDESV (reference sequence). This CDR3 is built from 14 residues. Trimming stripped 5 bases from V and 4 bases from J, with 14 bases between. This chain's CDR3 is CASSPEVGTYGYTF. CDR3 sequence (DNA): TGTGCCAGCAGCCCAGAGGTAGGGACCTATGGCTACACCTTC.

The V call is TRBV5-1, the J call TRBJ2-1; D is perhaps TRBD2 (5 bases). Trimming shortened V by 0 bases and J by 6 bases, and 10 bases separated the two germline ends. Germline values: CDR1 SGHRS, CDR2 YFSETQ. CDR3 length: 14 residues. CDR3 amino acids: CASSLEVTSNEQFF. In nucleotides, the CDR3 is TGCGCCAGCAGCTTGGAAGTTACTAGCAATGAGCAGTTCTTC. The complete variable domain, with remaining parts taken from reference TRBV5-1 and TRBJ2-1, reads KAGVTQTPRYLIKTRGQQVTLSCSPISGHRSVSWYQQTPGQGLQFLFEYFSETQRNKGNFPGRFSGRQFSNSRSEMNVSTLELGDSALYLCASSLEVTSNEQFFGPGTRLTVL.

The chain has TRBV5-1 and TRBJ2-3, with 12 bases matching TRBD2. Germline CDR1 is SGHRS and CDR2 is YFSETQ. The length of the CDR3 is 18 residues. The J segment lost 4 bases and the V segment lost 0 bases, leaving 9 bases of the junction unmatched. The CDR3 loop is CASSLEPSGGASADTQYF. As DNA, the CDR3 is TGCGCCAGCAGCTTGGAACCTAGCGGGGGGGCCTCGGCAGATACGCAGTATTTT.

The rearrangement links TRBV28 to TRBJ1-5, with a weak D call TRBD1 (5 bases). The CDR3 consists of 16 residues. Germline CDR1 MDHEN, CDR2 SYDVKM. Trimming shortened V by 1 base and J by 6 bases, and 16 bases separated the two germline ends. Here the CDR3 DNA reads TGTGCCAGCAGTTTATCTGCCCTAATGAGGGGTCAGCCCCAGCATTTT. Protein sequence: CASSLSALMRGQPQHF.

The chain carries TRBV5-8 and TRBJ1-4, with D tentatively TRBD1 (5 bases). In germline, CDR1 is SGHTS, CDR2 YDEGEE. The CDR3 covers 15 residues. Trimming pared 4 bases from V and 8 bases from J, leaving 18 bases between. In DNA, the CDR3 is TGTGCCAGCAGCCCGGGGGTGGACAAGGGCGAAAAACTGTTTTTT. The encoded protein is CASSPGVDKGEKLFF.

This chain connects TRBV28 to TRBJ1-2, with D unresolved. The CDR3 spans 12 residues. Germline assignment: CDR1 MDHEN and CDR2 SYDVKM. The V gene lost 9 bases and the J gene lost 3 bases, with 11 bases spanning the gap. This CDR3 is CASLSGDYGYTF. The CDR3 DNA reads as TGTGCCAGTCTGTCGGGAGACTATGGCTACACCTTC.

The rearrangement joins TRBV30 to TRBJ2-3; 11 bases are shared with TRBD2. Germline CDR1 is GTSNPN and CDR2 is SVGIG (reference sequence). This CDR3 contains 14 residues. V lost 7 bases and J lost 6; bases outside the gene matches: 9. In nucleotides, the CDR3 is TGTGCCTACACTAGCGGGAGTATTGGGGATACGCAGTATTTT. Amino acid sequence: CAYTSGSIGDTQYF. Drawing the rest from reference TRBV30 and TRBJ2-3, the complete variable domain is SQTIHQWPATLVQPVGSPLSLECTVEGTSNPNLYWYRQAAGRGLQLLFYSVGIGQISSEVPQNLSASRPQDRQFILSSKKLLLSDSGFYLCAYTSGSIGDTQYFGPGTRLTVL.

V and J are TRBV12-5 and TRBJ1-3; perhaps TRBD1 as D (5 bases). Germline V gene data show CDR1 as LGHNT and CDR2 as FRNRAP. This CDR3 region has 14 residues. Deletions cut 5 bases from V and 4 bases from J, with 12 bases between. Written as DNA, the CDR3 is TGTGCTAGTGGTAAGGGGAACTCAGGAAACACCATATATTTT. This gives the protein CASGKGNSGNTIYF.

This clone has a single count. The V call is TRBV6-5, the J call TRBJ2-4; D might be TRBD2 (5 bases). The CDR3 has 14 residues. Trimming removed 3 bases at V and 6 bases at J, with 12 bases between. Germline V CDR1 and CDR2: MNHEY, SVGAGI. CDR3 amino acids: CASSYRVGGNIQYF. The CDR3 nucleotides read TGTGCCAGCAGTTATCGAGTAGGAGGAAACATTCAGTACTTC.

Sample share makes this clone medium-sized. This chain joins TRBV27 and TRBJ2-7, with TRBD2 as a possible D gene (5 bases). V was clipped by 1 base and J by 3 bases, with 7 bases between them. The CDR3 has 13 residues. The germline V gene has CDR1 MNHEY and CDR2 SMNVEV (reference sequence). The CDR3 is CASSLYEGYEQYF. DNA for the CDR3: TGTGCCAGCAGTTTATATGAGGGCTACGAGCAGTACTTC.

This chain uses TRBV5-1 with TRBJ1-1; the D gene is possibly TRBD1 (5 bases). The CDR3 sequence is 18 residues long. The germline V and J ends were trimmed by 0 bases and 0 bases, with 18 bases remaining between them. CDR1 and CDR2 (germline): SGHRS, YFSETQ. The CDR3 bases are TGCGCCAGCAGCTTGGCCCGGGACGCTGCCTATATGAACACTGAAGCTTTCTTT. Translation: CASSLARDAAYMNTEAFF.

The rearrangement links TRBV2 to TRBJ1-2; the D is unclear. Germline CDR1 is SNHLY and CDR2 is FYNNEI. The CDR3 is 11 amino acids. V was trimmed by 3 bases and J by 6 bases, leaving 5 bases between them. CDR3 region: CASSDSDGYTF. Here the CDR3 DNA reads TGTGCCAGCAGTGATAGCGATGGCTACACCTTC.

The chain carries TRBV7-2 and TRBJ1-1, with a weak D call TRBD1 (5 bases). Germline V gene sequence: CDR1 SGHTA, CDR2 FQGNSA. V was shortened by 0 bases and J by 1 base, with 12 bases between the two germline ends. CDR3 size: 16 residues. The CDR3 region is CASSLAVWGRNTEAFF. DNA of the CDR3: TGTGCCAGCAGCTTAGCGGTGTGGGGGAGGAACACTGAAGCTTTCTTT.

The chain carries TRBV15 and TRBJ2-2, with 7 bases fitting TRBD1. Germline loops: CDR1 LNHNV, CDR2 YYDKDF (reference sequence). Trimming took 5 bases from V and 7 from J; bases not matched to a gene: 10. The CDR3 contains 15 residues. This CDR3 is CATSGEPQGHGELFF. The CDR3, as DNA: TGTGCCACCAGCGGCGAACCACAGGGGCACGGGGAGCTGTTTTTT.

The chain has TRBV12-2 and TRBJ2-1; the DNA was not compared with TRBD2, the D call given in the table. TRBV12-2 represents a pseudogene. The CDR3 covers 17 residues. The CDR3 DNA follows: TGTGCAAGTCGCTTAGCGGCGGGACTTAGCTCCTACAATGAGCAGTTCTTC. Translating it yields CASRLAAGLSSYNEQFF.

Written as DNA, the CDR3 is TGTGCCAGCAGAGGTGACAATGAGCAGTTCTTC. Its translation is CASRGDNEQFF. The chain joins TRBV28 to TRBJ2-1; D uncertain. This CDR3 region has 11 residues. Trimming pared 6 bases from V and 5 bases from J, leaving 5 bases between. From germline, CDR1 is MDHEN and CDR2 SYDVKM.

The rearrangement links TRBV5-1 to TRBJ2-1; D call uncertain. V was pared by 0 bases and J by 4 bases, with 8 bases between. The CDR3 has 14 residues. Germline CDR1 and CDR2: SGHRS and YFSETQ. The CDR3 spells CASSLGASYNEQFF. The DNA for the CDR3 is TGCGCCAGCAGCTTGGGGGCGTCTTACAATGAGCAGTTCTTC.

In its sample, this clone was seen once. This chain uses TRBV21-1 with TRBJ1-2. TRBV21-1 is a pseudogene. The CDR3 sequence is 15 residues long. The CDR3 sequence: CASSKVRGLNYGYTF. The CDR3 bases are TGTGCCAGCAGCAAAGTCAGAGGGTTGAACTATGGCTACACCTTC.

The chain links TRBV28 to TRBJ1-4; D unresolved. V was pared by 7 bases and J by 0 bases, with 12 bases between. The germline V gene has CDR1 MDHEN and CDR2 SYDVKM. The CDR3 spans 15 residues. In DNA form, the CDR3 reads TGTGCCAGCACCATGCTTTCCGCAACTAATGAAAAACTGTTTTTT. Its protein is CASTMLSATNEKLFF.

CDR3 amino acids: CASKTDVNQPQHF. Here the CDR3 DNA reads TGTGCCAGCAAAACAGATGTTAATCAGCCCCAGCATTTT. This chain joins TRBV2 and TRBJ1-5; D unclear. The CDR3 spans 13 residues. Germline V CDR1 and CDR2: SNHLY, FYNNEI. V lost 7 bases and J 4 bases, leaving 11 bases between the germline ends.

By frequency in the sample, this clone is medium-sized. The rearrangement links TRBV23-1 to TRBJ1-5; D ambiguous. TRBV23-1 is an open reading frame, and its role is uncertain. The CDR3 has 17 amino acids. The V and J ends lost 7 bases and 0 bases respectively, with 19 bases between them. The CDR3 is CASKLDENRNSNQPQHF. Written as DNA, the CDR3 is TGCGCCAGCAAATTGGACGAAAACCGGAATAGCAATCAGCCCCAGCATTTT.

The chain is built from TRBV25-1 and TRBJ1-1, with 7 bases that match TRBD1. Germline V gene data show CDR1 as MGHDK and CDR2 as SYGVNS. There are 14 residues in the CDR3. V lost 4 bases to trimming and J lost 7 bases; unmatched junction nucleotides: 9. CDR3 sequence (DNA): TGTGCCAGCAGTGCGACAGGGCCGGGGGGTGAAGCTTTCTTT. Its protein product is CASSATGPGGEAFF. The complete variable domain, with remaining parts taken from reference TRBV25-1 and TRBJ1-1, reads EADIYQTPRYLVIGTGKKITLECSQTMGHDKMYWYQQDPGMELHLIHYSYGVNSTEKGDLSSESTVSRIRTEHFPLTLESARPSHTSQYLCASSATGPGGEAFFGQGTRLTVV.

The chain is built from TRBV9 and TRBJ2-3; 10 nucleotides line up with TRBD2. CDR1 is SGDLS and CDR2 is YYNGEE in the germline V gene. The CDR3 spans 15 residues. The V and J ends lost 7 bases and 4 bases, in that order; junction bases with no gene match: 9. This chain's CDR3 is CASGASGSSADTQYF. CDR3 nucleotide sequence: TGTGCCAGCGGCGCTAGCGGGAGTTCGGCAGATACGCAGTATTTT.

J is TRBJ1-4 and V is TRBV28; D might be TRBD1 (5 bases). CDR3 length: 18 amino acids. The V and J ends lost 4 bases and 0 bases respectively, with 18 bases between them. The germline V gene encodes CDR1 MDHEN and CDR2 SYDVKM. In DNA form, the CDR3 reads TGTGCCAGCAGTTCCTTCGAGGGGAAAGGGGCAACTAATGAAAAACTGTTTTTT. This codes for CASSSFEGKGATNEKLFF.